This is a list of T cell receptor beta chains from one sample in a study of blood T cell repertoires in COVID-19. Sequencing used immunoSEQ multiplex PCR; TCRdb keeps in-frame clones, though not all of them. The top ten clones hold approximately 1.2% of a sample with 250,000 to 300,000 clones, 80% to 95% of them seen once. Material: PBMCs or T cells enriched from blood (not recorded which). Every receptor here comes from a young woman who had recovered from COVID-19. Both conserved end residues are part of each CDR3. The D gene is left open where the match is weak. Size tells how often a clone was seen (once, few, many) or the class of an expanded clone, and some rows leave it out.

d_call: TRBD2
j_call: TRBJ2-1
v_call: TRBV11-2
clone_size: .
cdr3_aa: CASSPPLAGGLNEQFF
cdr3_nt: TGTGCCAGCAGCCCTCCCCTAGCGGGAGGGTTAAATGAGCAGTTCTTC

d_call: .
j_call: TRBJ2-4
v_call: TRBV5-4
clone_size: .
cdr3_aa: CASSLSHGENIQYF
cdr3_nt: TGTGCCAGCAGCTTATCCCACGGGGAAAACATTCAGTACTTC

d_call: TRBD2
j_call: TRBJ2-3
v_call: TRBV6-5
clone_size: once
cdr3_aa: CAIGEGRTSTDTQYF
cdr3_nt: TGTGCCATAGGGGAGGGGAGGACTAGCACAGATACGCAGTATTTT

d_call: .
j_call: TRBJ1-5
v_call: TRBV27
clone_size: .
cdr3_aa: CASSLGGAQPQHF
cdr3_nt: TGTGCCAGCAGTTTGGGAGGAGCTCAGCCCCAGCATTTT

d_call: .
j_call: TRBJ1-1
v_call: TRBV30
clone_size: .
cdr3_aa: CTNYRETEAFF
cdr3_nt: TGTACAAATTACCGGGAGACTGAAGCTTTCTTT

d_call: TRBD1
j_call: TRBJ2-5
v_call: TRBV27
clone_size: once
cdr3_aa: CASSPLSGQGRGETQYF
cdr3_nt: TGTGCCAGCAGTCCTCTATCCGGACAGGGGAGAGGTGAGACCCAGTACTTC

d_call: .
j_call: TRBJ1-6
v_call: TRBV2
clone_size: .
cdr3_aa: CASSGTDISPLHF
cdr3_nt: TGTGCCAGCAGTGGGACAGATATTTCACCCCTCCACTTT

d_call: .
j_call: TRBJ2-5
v_call: TRBV21-1
clone_size: .
cdr3_aa: CASSKWRQLTQETQYF
cdr3_nt: TGTGCCAGCAGCAAATGGCGACAGCTAACACAAGAGACCCAGTACTTC

d_call: TRBD2
j_call: TRBJ2-1
v_call: TRBV7-3
clone_size: .
cdr3_aa: CASSSLGRGGRQESYNEQFF
cdr3_nt: TGTGCCAGCAGCTCCCTAGGGCGGGGAGGGAGGCAGGAGTCCTACAATGAGCAGTTCTTC

d_call: TRBD2
j_call: TRBJ2-1
v_call: TRBV9
clone_size: .
cdr3_aa: CASSVGGSGRAPVYEQFF
cdr3_nt: TGTGCCAGCAGCGTAGGTGGGAGCGGGAGGGCCCCTGTTTATGAGCAGTTCTTC

d_call: .
j_call: TRBJ2-3
v_call: TRBV3-1/TRBV3-2
clone_size: .
cdr3_aa: CASSQDRFSTDTQYF
cdr3_nt: TGTGCCAGCAGCCAAGACCGTTTTAGCACAGATACGCAGTATTTT

d_call: .
j_call: TRBJ2-5
v_call: TRBV21-1
clone_size: .
cdr3_aa: CASSKGPGETQETQYF
cdr3_nt: TGTGCCAGCAGCAAAGGTCCAGGGGAGACCCAAGAGACCCAGTACTTC

d_call: TRBD1
j_call: TRBJ1-5
v_call: TRBV27
clone_size: .
cdr3_aa: CASSAGTGRNQPQHF
cdr3_nt: TGTGCCAGCAGTGCGGGGACAGGGCGAAATCAGCCCCAGCATTTT

d_call: .
j_call: TRBJ1-1
v_call: TRBV28
clone_size: once
cdr3_aa: CASSFEETEAFF
cdr3_nt: TGTGCCAGCAGTTTTGAGGAAACTGAAGCTTTCTTT

d_call: .
j_call: TRBJ1-5
v_call: TRBV18
clone_size: .
cdr3_aa: CASSPTQGTNQPQHF
cdr3_nt: TGTGCCAGCTCACCGACTCAGGGGACAAATCAGCCCCAGCATTTT

d_call: .
j_call: TRBJ1-4
v_call: TRBV25-1
clone_size: .
cdr3_aa: CASSEPGPRSEKLFF
cdr3_nt: TGTGCCAGCAGTGAACCAGGCCCAAGAAGCGAAAAACTGTTTTTT

d_call: TRBD1
j_call: TRBJ1-2
v_call: TRBV4-2
clone_size: once
cdr3_aa: CASSSPDRQANYGYTF
cdr3_nt: TGTGCCAGCAGTTCTCCGGACAGGCAAGCTAACTATGGCTACACCTTC

d_call: TRBD2
j_call: TRBJ2-1
v_call: TRBV19
clone_size: .
cdr3_aa: CASSISIAGNEQFF
cdr3_nt: TGTGCCAGTAGTATAAGTATAGCGGGGAATGAGCAGTTCTTC

d_call: .
j_call: TRBJ2-1
v_call: TRBV5-4
clone_size: .
cdr3_aa: CASSLGDTYNEQFF
cdr3_nt: TGTGCCAGCAGCTTAGGGGACACCTACAATGAGCAGTTCTTC

d_call: .
j_call: TRBJ1-4
v_call: TRBV13
clone_size: .
cdr3_aa: CASSFRGETEKLFF
cdr3_nt: TGTGCCAGCAGCTTTCGCGGGGAGACTGAAAAACTGTTTTTT

d_call: .
j_call: TRBJ1-1
v_call: TRBV30
clone_size: .
cdr3_aa: CAWSREDTEAFF
cdr3_nt: TGTGCCTGGAGTCGGGAGGACACTGAAGCTTTCTTT

d_call: TRBD1
j_call: TRBJ2-1
v_call: TRBV7-3
clone_size: .
cdr3_aa: CASSLGQGSNEQFF
cdr3_nt: TGTGCCAGCAGCTTGGGACAGGGTTCCAATGAGCAGTTCTTC

d_call: TRBD2
j_call: TRBJ2-7
v_call: TRBV5-4
clone_size: .
cdr3_aa: CASSSKRGPHEQYF
cdr3_nt: TGTGCCAGCAGCTCAAAGCGGGGCCCCCACGAGCAGTACTTC